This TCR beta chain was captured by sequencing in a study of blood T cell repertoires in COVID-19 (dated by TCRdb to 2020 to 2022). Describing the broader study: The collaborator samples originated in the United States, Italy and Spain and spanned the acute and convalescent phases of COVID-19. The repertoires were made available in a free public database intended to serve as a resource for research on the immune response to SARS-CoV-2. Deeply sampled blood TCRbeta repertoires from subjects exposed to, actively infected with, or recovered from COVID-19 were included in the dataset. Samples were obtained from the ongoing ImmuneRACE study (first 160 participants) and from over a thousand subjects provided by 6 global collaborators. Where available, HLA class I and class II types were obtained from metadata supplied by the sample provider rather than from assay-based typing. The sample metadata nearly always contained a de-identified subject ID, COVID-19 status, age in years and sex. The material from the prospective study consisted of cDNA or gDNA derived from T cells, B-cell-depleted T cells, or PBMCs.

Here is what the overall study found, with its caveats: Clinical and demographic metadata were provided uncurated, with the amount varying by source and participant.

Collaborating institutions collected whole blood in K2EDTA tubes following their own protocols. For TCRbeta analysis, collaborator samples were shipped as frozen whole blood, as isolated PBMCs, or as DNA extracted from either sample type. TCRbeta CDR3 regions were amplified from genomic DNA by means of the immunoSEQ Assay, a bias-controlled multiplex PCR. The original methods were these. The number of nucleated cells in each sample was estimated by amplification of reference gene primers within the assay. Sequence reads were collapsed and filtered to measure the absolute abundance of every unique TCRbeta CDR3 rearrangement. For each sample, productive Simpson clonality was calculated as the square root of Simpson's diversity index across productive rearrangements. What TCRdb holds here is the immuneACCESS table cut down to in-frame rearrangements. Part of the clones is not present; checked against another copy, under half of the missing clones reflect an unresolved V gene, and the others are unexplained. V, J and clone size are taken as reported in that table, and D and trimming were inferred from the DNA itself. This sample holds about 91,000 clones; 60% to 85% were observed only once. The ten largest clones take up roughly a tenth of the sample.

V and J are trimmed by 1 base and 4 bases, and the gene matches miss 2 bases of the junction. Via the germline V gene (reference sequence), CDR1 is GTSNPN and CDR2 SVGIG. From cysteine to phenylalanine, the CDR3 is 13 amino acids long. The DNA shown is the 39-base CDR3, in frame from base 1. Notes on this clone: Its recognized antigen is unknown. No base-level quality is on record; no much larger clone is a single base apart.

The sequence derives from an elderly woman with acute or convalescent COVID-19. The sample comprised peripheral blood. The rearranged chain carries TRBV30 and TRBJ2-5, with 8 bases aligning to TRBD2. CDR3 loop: CAWSGGGRETQYF. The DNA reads TGTGCCTGGAGTGGCGGGGGGAGAGAGACCCAGTACTTC.